These 27 T cell receptor beta chains were all obtained from the same sample, sequenced in a study of T cell responses to AZD1222 COVID-19 vaccine. Clones were sequenced by immunoSEQ multiplex PCR, and TCRdb holds only the in-frame ones, with some missing. The table lists 120,000 or so clones, over 75% of them singletons. Sequencing was performed on peripheral blood, taken on day 0 of AZD1222 vaccination. The receptors were gathered from an adult in good health.

This rearrangement joins TRBV5-6 to TRBJ2-1; 12 bases match TRBD2. This CDR3 region has 14 residues. CDR1 and CDR2 (germline): SGHDT, YYEEEE. The ends lost 6 bases at V and 9 bases at J; junction bases unmatched: 7. Here the CDR3 DNA reads TGTGCCAGCACCCTCCGACTAGCGGGAGTTGAGCAGTTCTTC. Its translation is CASTLRLAGVEQFF.

This chain joins TRBV5-4 and TRBJ2-3; D possibly corresponds to TRBD2 (6 bases). The V end lost 4 bases, the J end lost 0 bases, and 12 bases lay between the germline ends. Germline CDR1 and CDR2: SGHNT and YYREEE (reference sequence). This CDR3 comprises 15 residues. The CDR3 coding sequence is TGTGCCAGCAGCCGGGGGAGCGGGAGCACAGATACGCAGTATTTT. Translating gives CASSRGSGSTDTQYF.

The V gene is TRBV19, the J gene TRBJ2-2; 7 bases are a match to TRBD1. CDR3 length equals 14 residues. The germline CDR1 and CDR2 sequences are LNHDA and SQIVND (reference sequence). V lost 7 bases, J lost 7 bases, and 9 bases stayed unmatched. The CDR3 nucleotides are TGTGCCAGTACCAGGGGGTCAGGGGACGGGGAGCTGTTTTTT. Translated, it gives CASTRGSGDGELFF.

The J gene is TRBJ1-5, the V gene TRBV6-1; possible D gene TRBD1, 5 bases. Trimming cost V 2 bases and J 0 bases, with 11 bases left between them. The germline gives CDR1 MNHNS, CDR2 SASEGT. The CDR3 totals 16 residues. CDR3 in amino acids: CASSERGSYSNQPQHF. CDR3 sequence (DNA): TGTGCCAGCAGTGAAAGGGGTTCTTATAGCAATCAGCCCCAGCATTTT.

This chain connects TRBV19 to TRBJ2-5; D remains ambiguous. The CDR3 has 13 amino acids. Germline CDR1 is LNHDA and CDR2 is SQIVND (reference sequence). Trimming took off 4 bases at V and 7 bases at J, with 13 bases between the two ends. CDR3 DNA sequence: TGTGCCAGTAGTACCCCACCTTTCGGGACCCAGTACTTC. Translating it yields CASSTPPFGTQYF.

The chain employs TRBV18 and TRBJ2-3, with D possibly being TRBD1 or TRBD2 (5 bases each). Germline V CDR1 and CDR2: KGHSH, LQKENI. The CDR3 is 17 amino acids. The ends were cut back, 0 bases at V and 5 bases at J, with 18 bases in the middle. Here the CDR3 reads CASSPPLSVRDEDTQYF. CDR3 nucleotides: TGTGCCAGCTCACCACCTTTGTCTGTCCGGGACGAAGATACGCAGTATTTT. Together with reference TRBV18 and TRBJ2-3, the CDR3 gives the full variable domain: NAGVMQNPRHLVRRRGQEARLRCSPMKGHSHVYWYRQLPEEGLKFMVYLQKENIIDESGMPKERFSAEFPKEGPSILRIQQVVRGDSAAYFCASSPPLSVRDEDTQYFGPGTRLTVL.

In this sample, this clone turned up a few times. This chain connects TRBV27 to TRBJ1-1; 7 bases align to TRBD1. Germline V gene data show CDR1 as MNHEY and CDR2 as SMNVEV (reference sequence). The CDR3 extends over 13 amino acids. With 4 bases clipped from V and 6 bases from J, the junction kept 5 bases outside the gene matches. The CDR3 protein is CASSSHQGAEAFF. The CDR3, as DNA: TGTGCCAGCAGTTCCCATCAGGGGGCTGAAGCTTTCTTT.

The rearrangement links TRBV27 to TRBJ1-5; 7 bases fit TRBD1. The germline V gene encodes CDR1 MNHEY and CDR2 SMNVEV (reference sequence). With 6 bases clipped from V and 5 bases from J, the junction kept 13 bases outside the gene matches. The CDR3 is 16 residues long. CDR3 in amino acids: CASRPRQGTSYQPQHF. Here the CDR3 DNA reads TGTGCCAGCAGACCTCGACAGGGAACTAGTTATCAGCCCCAGCATTTT.

This chain joins TRBV5-1 and TRBJ2-3; D not resolved. Deletions cut 1 base from V and 2 bases from J, with 11 bases between. The germline gives CDR1 SGHRS, CDR2 YFSETQ. The CDR3 extends over 15 amino acids. CDR3 in amino acids: CASSLSRADTDTQYF. In nucleotides, the CDR3 is TGCGCCAGCAGCTTGAGTCGGGCGGACACAGATACGCAGTATTTT.

This clone was found a few times. This chain uses TRBV30 with TRBJ1-6; D ambiguous. The germline CDR1 and CDR2 sequences are GTSNPN and SVGIG (reference sequence). The CDR3 sequence is 14 residues long. The V gene lost 5 bases and the J gene lost 4 bases, with 12 bases spanning the gap. CDR3 DNA: TGTGCCTGGGCCGCACGACCTTATAATTCACCCCTCCACTTT. This translates into CAWAARPYNSPLHF.

The chain carries TRBV24-1 and TRBJ2-1; TRBD1 matches at 8 bases. Germline V gives CDR1 KGHDR, CDR2 SFDVKD. The CDR3 has 15 residues. Germline trimming cut 2 bases from V and 4 bases from J; bases unmatched to any gene: 3. CDR3 sequence (DNA): TGTGCCACCAGTGATTCCAGGGGGCCGTACAATGAGCAGTTCTTC. It translates to CATSDSRGPYNEQFF.

This clone was seen only a few times. The chain recombines TRBV12-3 or TRBV12-4 with TRBJ1-1, with D tentatively TRBD1 (5 bases). The CDR3 has 13 amino acids. Trimming took off 6 bases at V and 0 bases at J, with 8 bases between the two ends. The CDR3 sequence is CASREQVNTEAFF. In DNA, the CDR3 is TGTGCCAGCAGAGAACAGGTGAACACTGAAGCTTTCTTT.

This clone was observed a single time. The CDR3 is CASRWGVDTEAFF. CDR3 DNA: TGTGCCAGCAGATGGGGGGTCGACACTGAAGCTTTCTTT. This chain links TRBV6-5 with TRBJ1-1; D might be TRBD1 (5 bases). Per germline, CDR1 MNHEY and CDR2 SVGAGI. The CDR3 is made up of 13 amino acids. Trimming pared 6 bases from V and 3 bases from J, leaving 11 bases between.

The chain couples TRBV5-1 to TRBJ1-4, with a tentative D call TRBD1 (5 bases). The CDR3 runs 16 residues. V lost 4 bases and J lost 8, with 21 bases in between. The germline gives CDR1 SGHRS, CDR2 YFSETQ. The CDR3 nucleotides read TGCGCCAGCAGCCCACTTAGTGGGGGAATAGGGGAAAAACTGTTTTTT. Its protein is CASSPLSGGIGEKLFF.

CDR3 in amino acids: CASSDRTGDGTEAFF. CDR3 nucleotide sequence: TGTGCCAGCAGCGACCGGACAGGGGATGGAACTGAAGCTTTCTTT. The chain recombines TRBV9 with TRBJ1-1; 9 bases align to TRBD1. The CDR3 spans 15 residues. CDR1 is SGDLS and CDR2 is YYNGEE in the germline V gene. The trim removed 3 bases at V and 5 bases at J, leaving 8 bases unmatched.

V is TRBV7-9 and J is TRBJ2-7; no clear D. Looked up from germline, CDR1 is SEHNR and CDR2 is FQNEAQ (reference sequence). CDR3 length equals 15 residues. The V end was cut by 0 bases, the J end by 1 base, with 10 bases between. The CDR3 reads CASSLAAGSSYEQYF. The CDR3 region has the DNA TGTGCCAGCAGCTTAGCAGCCGGCAGTTCCTACGAGCAGTACTTC.

This rearrangement joins TRBV10-3 to TRBJ1-1; 8 nucleotides line up with TRBD1. Germline CDR1 is ENHRY and CDR2 is SYGVKD. Losses at the gene ends were 6 bases for V and 1 base for J; bases not matched to a gene: 7. There are 15 residues in the CDR3. The CDR3 loop reads CAISLDRGQNTEAFF. For the CDR3, the DNA is TGTGCCATCAGCCTCGACAGGGGACAGAACACTGAAGCTTTCTTT.

The rearrangement joins TRBV28 to TRBJ1-1; D is ambiguous. CDR3 length: 14 residues. Germline V gene lookup returns CDR1 MDHEN and CDR2 SYDVKM. V lost 3 bases and J 1 base, leaving 9 bases between the germline ends. In DNA, the CDR3 is TGTGCCAGCAGTTTCCCAAGGACGAACACTGAAGCTTTCTTT. Encoded protein: CASSFPRTNTEAFF.

J is TRBJ2-5 and V is TRBV28; D perhaps matches TRBD2 (6 bases). CDR1 is MDHEN and CDR2 is SYDVKM in the germline V gene. The CDR3 totals 15 residues. The ends were cut back, 2 bases at V and 5 bases at J, with 15 bases in the middle. The CDR3: CASSLVAAPGETQYF. The CDR3 coding sequence is TGTGCCAGCAGTTTAGTAGCGGCCCCCGGGGAGACCCAGTACTTC.

The V gene is TRBV10-2, the J gene TRBJ2-1; D is ambiguous. With 0 bases removed from V and 7 bases from J, the gap between germline ends came to 13 bases. CDR1 is WSHSY, CDR2 SAAADI, per germline. This CDR3 has 15 residues. CDR3 coding DNA: TGCGCCAGCAGTGAGTCGATGCGGCTGGGAAATGAGCAGTTCTTC. Translating it yields CASSESMRLGNEQFF.

In its sample, this clone was seen once. The V and J genes are TRBV28 and TRBJ2-7; D is undetermined. The CDR3 is made up of 13 amino acids. Germline assignment: CDR1 MDHEN and CDR2 SYDVKM. V was pared by 4 bases and J by 6 bases, with 13 bases between. The CDR3 DNA reads as TGTGCCAGCAGTTCCCCCAGCATCCGCGAGCAGTACTTC. Amino acids: CASSSPSIREQYF.

The chain has TRBV5-1 and TRBJ2-7; a weak D match, TRBD1 (6 bases). Germline loops: CDR1 SGHRS, CDR2 YFSETQ. V was clipped by 4 bases and J by 6 bases, with 17 bases between them. The CDR3 runs 14 residues. This CDR3 is CASSPPTGSLEQYF. The CDR3 DNA reads as TGCGCCAGCAGCCCCCCGACAGGTAGTCTCGAGCAGTACTTC. Complete variable domain (other parts from reference TRBV5-1 and TRBJ2-7): KAGVTQTPRYLIKTRGQQVTLSCSPISGHRSVSWYQQTPGQGLQFLFEYFSETQRNKGNFPGRFSGRQFSNSRSEMNVSTLELGDSALYLCASSPPTGSLEQYFGPGTRLTVT.

The chain is built from TRBV6-5 and TRBJ1-2, with TRBD1 as a possible D gene (5 bases). The CDR3 sequence is 15 residues long. Germline V gene data show CDR1 as MNHEY and CDR2 as SVGAGI. V dropped 0 bases and J dropped 0 bases, with 8 bases sitting between them. CDR3 sequence reads: CASSYSQGANYGYTF. The CDR3 nucleotides read TGTGCCAGCAGTTACTCTCAGGGAGCTAACTATGGCTACACCTTC.

The chain is built from TRBV11-3 and TRBJ2-7; D is possibly TRBD1 or TRBD2 (5 bases each). V lost 4 bases, J lost 5 bases, and 12 bases lay in between. This CDR3 has 13 amino acids. Germline V gene lookup returns CDR1 SGHNT and CDR2 YENEEA. The CDR3 DNA sequence: TGTGCCAGCAGCTCGGGACCCCCGAACGAGCAGTACTTC. Protein: CASSSGPPNEQYF. The full variable domain, completed using reference TRBV11-3 and TRBJ2-7, is EAGVVQSPRYKIIEKKQPVAFWCNPISGHNTLYWYLQNLGQGPELLIRYENEEAVDDSQLPKDRFSAERLKGVDSTLKIQPAELGDSAVYLCASSSGPPNEQYFGPGTRLTVT.

This chain links TRBV6-1 with TRBJ2-1; no reliable D call. The CDR3 loop spans 11 amino acids. Trimming left V 0 bases short and J 10 bases short, with 4 bases between. Germline assignment: CDR1 MNHNS and CDR2 SASEGT. CDR3 loop: CASSEAREQFF. In nucleotides, the CDR3 is TGTGCCAGCAGTGAAGCGCGGGAGCAGTTCTTC.

The rearrangement links TRBV28 to TRBJ2-7; 13 bases align to TRBD2. Per germline, CDR1 MDHEN and CDR2 SYDVKM. The CDR3 extends over 15 amino acids. The trim removed 6 bases at V and 2 bases at J, leaving 4 bases unmatched. Here the CDR3 reads CASSLGLAGAYEQYF. DNA for the CDR3: TGTGCCAGCAGCCTCGGACTAGCGGGGGCCTACGAGCAGTACTTC.

A few counts support this clone. This chain links TRBV5-1 with TRBJ2-3; 11 bases agree with TRBD2. The germline V gene encodes CDR1 SGHRS and CDR2 YFSETQ. CDR3 length: 17 residues. V dropped 5 bases and J dropped 5; count of bases not matched to a gene: 13. The DNA for the CDR3 is TGCGCCAGCAGTCCGGGGGCCATCGGGACTAGCGGAGATACGCAGTATTTT. This sequence encodes CASSPGAIGTSGDTQYF.